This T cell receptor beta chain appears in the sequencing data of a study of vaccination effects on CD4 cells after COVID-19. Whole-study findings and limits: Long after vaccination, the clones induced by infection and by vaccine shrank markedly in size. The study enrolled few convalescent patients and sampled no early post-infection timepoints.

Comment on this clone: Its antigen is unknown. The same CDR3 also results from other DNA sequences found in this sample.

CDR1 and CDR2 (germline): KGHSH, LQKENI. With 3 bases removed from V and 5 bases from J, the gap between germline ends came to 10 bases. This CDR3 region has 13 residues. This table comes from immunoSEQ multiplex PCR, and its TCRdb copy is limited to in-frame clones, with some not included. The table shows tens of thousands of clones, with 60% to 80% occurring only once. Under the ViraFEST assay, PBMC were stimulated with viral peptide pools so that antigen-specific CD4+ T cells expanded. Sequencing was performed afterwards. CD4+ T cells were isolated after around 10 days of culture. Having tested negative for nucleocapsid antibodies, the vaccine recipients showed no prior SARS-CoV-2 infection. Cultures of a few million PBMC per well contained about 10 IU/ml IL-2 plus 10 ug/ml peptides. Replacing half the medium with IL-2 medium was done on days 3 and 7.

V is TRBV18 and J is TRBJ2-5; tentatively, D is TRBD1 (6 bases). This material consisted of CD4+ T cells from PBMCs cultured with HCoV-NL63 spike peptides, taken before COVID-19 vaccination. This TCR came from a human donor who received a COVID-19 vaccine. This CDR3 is CASSPGRGETQYF. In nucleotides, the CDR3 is TGTGCCAGCTCACCGGGCAGGGGCGAGACCCAGTACTTC.